Listed below are T cell receptor beta chains from one sample, sequenced in a study of PD-1 blockade in classical Hodgkin lymphoma. The assay was immunoSEQ multiplex PCR, and TCRdb's table has in-frame clones only and misses some. The profile covers over 15,000 clones, with 70% to 85% appearing a single time and around 40% taken by the ten largest. The material was peripheral blood mononuclear cells (PBMCs), obtained before the fourth cycle of nivolumab. Receptors originate from a human donor with classical Hodgkin lymphoma. Both conserved end residues are part of each CDR3. D genes are given only for firm matches. A clone size is listed for some rows: how often the clone was seen (once, few, many), or a class if it is expanded.

j_gene: TRBJ1-4
abundance: -
v_gene: TRBV19
d_gene: -
CDR3nt: TGTGCCAGTAAAAGAACCCCTCAGCGGGCAGTAAATGAAAAACTGTTTTTT
CDR3aa: CASKRTPQRAVNEKLFF

j_gene: TRBJ1-1
abundance: once
v_gene: TRBV2
d_gene: TRBD1
CDR3nt: TGTGCCAGCAGGGACAGGGGGCAGTTTTTCACTGAAGCTTTCTTT
CDR3aa: CASRDRGQFFTEAFF

j_gene: TRBJ1-2
abundance: few
v_gene: TRBV19
d_gene: TRBD1
CDR3nt: TGTGCCAGTAGTCTCATTGGGGACAGGGGACTTAGCGGCTACACCTTC
CDR3aa: CASSLIGDRGLSGYTF

j_gene: TRBJ2-5
abundance: -
v_gene: TRBV7-2
d_gene: -
CDR3nt: TGTGCCAGCACCCCTACGGCAGAGACCCAGTACTTC
CDR3aa: CASTPTAETQYF

j_gene: TRBJ2-5
abundance: -
v_gene: TRBV11-3
d_gene: TRBD1
CDR3nt: TGTGCCAGCGGCGAGACAGGGCTAGGACAAGAGACCCAGTACTTC
CDR3aa: CASGETGLGQETQYF

j_gene: TRBJ1-1
abundance: -
v_gene: TRBV5-1
d_gene: -
CDR3nt: TGCGCCAGCAGCTTGACCCGGGACGGAGTTGAAGCTTTCTTT
CDR3aa: CASSLTRDGVEAFF

j_gene: TRBJ2-4
abundance: -
v_gene: TRBV29-1
d_gene: TRBD1
CDR3nt: TGCAGCGTTGAAGAAATGGGGACAGTAAGGAACATTCAGTACTTC
CDR3aa: CSVEEMGTVRNIQYF

j_gene: TRBJ1-4
abundance: -
v_gene: TRBV19
d_gene: -
CDR3nt: TGTGCCAGTCACGGGGGGCGACTGGAAAAACTGTTTTTT
CDR3aa: CASHGGRLEKLFF

j_gene: TRBJ2-7
abundance: -
v_gene: TRBV5-1
d_gene: -
CDR3nt: TGCGCCAGCAGCTTGGGCCAATTAGTCGGGGAGCAGTACTTC
CDR3aa: CASSLGQLVGEQYF

j_gene: TRBJ2-7
abundance: medium-sized
v_gene: TRBV27
d_gene: TRBD1
CDR3nt: TGTGCCAGCAGTTGGGACAGCTCCTACGAGCAGTACTTC
CDR3aa: CASSWDSSYEQYF

j_gene: TRBJ1-2
abundance: -
v_gene: TRBV4-2
d_gene: -
CDR3nt: TGTGCCAGCAGCCAAGGCACAGAAGGCGGCTACACCTTC
CDR3aa: CASSQGTEGGYTF

j_gene: TRBJ2-7
abundance: -
v_gene: TRBV7-2
d_gene: -
CDR3nt: TGTGCCAGCAGCCCAACGGGACCATCCTACGAGCAGTACTTC
CDR3aa: CASSPTGPSYEQYF

j_gene: TRBJ1-5
abundance: once
v_gene: TRBV7-8
d_gene: -
CDR3nt: TGTGCCAGCAGCTTATTCGAGAATCAGCCCCAGCATTTT
CDR3aa: CASSLFENQPQHF

j_gene: TRBJ2-7
abundance: -
v_gene: TRBV11-3
d_gene: TRBD2
CDR3nt: TGTGCCAGCAGCCTAGAGACGGGGGGTCACTACGAGCAGTACTTC
CDR3aa: CASSLETGGHYEQYF

j_gene: TRBJ2-5
abundance: -
v_gene: TRBV2
d_gene: TRBD2
CDR3nt: TGTGCCAGCAGTGAACGGCGGGAGTACCAAGAGACCCAGTACTTC
CDR3aa: CASSERREYQETQYF

j_gene: TRBJ1-5
abundance: -
v_gene: TRBV6-6
d_gene: -
CDR3nt: TGTGCCACCATGAGGACCAGGGATAGCAATCAGCCCCAGCATTTT
CDR3aa: CATMRTRDSNQPQHF

j_gene: TRBJ2-7
abundance: -
v_gene: TRBV4-1
d_gene: TRBD1
CDR3nt: TGCGCCAGCAGCCAAGTGCAGGGGGCCTCCTACGAGCAGTACTTC
CDR3aa: CASSQVQGASYEQYF